These T cell receptor beta chains were read from a single sample in a study of TIL therapy for anti-PD-1-resistant metastatic lung cancer. Here immunoSEQ multiplex PCR was the method, and the copy in TCRdb shows in-frame clones only, minus some. The table includes over 20,000 clones, 72% detected once. The material sequenced was tumor tissue, taken at baseline. These receptors originate from a person between 25 and 79 years old with non-small cell lung cancer. The conserved cysteine and the conserved F or W are not part of the CDR3 here. Clone size appears in some rows only: once, few, many, or a class for an expanded clone.

clone_size	v_call	cdr3_aa
NA	TRBV5-1	ASSFDREGNTIY
NA	TRBV9	ASSVGGGGHNEQF
NA	TRBV19	ASSTPIRVGGVLTEAF
NA	TRBV27	ASRTTRDPLNTEAF
few	TRBV7-6	ASSLDEGFSYEQY
NA	TRBV27	ASSLSRGQGGYGYT
once	TRBV7-2	ASSLAGGAYTEAF
few	TRBV6-1	ASSRGLRDQETQY
NA	TRBV4-1	ASSQKTGTINYGYT
NA	TRBV30	AWRREEGRWNTEAF
once	TRBV5-5	ASSLVPHTGELF
few	TRBV11-3	ASSLDGTRGAMDGYT
NA	TRBV5-1	ASSLFGQSMSTNEKLF
NA	TRBV6-1	ASSRGTSSSYEQY
NA	TRBV7-2	ASSSGRTGEQETQY
NA	TRBV11-2	ASSSGTHTYEQY
once	TRBV11-2	ASSSVTDTQY
NA	TRBV25-1	ASASGTVNEKLF